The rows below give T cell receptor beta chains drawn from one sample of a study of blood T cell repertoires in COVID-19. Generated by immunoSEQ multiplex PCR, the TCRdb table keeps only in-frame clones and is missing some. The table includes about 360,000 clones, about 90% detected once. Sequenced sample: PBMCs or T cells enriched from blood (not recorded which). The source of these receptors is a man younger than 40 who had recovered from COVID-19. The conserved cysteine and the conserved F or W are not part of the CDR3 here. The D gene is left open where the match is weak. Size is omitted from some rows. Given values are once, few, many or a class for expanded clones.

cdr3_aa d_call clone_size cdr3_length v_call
ASSERSRGRWNTEAF . . 15 TRBV10-1
ASSIGTPYEQY . . 11 TRBV7-9
ASSISVYQETQY . . 12 TRBV19
ASSPKLTGGGYT . . 12 TRBV7-9
ASSPARLAAYEQY TRBD2 . 13 TRBV7-2
ASSQTVNTEAF . . 11 TRBV7-2
ASSDIENTEAF . . 11 TRBV5-1
ASMPRAGFNTGELF . . 14 TRBV27
ASSATGAGYT TRBD1 . 10 TRBV13
ASSLARRQEAPGYT . . 14 TRBV5-6
ASSSGQGSGDEQF TRBD1 . 13 TRBV5-1
ASSRTGGTYEQY . . 12 TRBV6-5
ASSLAGANTGELF TRBD2 . 13 TRBV18
AIRSGTGYGYT TRBD1 once 11 TRBV10-3
ASSSREAGELF TRBD2 few 11 TRBV7-9
ASSQVAGAQLF . once 11 TRBV4-2
SVELTGNTEAF . . 11 TRBV29-1
ASSFNRGYGYT TRBD1 . 11 TRBV27
ASSPGQGGGQPQH TRBD1 . 13 TRBV5-5
ASSLAPSAETQY . . 12 TRBV5-4
ASLKTSGGYNEQF TRBD2 . 13 TRBV6-4
ASPLGHRGRNQPQH TRBD1 . 14 TRBV7-2